This TCR beta chain is drawn from a study of T cell responses to AZD1222 COVID-19 vaccine (dated by TCRdb to the early 2020s). Looking at the study overall: AZD1222 recipients whose second dose came at about 4 weeks and those whose second dose came at about 12 weeks were combined into one group, since spike-specific TCR depth and breadth did not differ between the two schedules. A total of just over 230 trial participants underwent TCR sequencing, of whom around 210 had received two doses of AZD1222 and some 25 had received two doses of the MenACWY control vaccine. Trial participants were enrolled by age into subgroups of 18-55, 56-69 and 70-plus years, and approximately 150, 30 and 60 TCR-sequenced participants, respectively, were included in these subgroups.

Trimming leaves V shorter by 5 bases and J shorter by 3 bases, with the junction holding 6 bases beyond the gene matches. Measured from the cysteine to the phenylalanine, the CDR3 is 14 residues long. Left in the record is the CDR3 DNA by itself, 42 bases read in frame from the first base. CDR1 and CDR2 are read off the germline V gene as ENHRY and SYGVKD. The CDR3 regions of human TCRbeta chains were analyzed by immunosequencing. The original methods were these. TCRs in the repertoires were matched against a reference library of SARS-CoV-2-specific TCRs that had been generated with the MIRA antigen-specificity platform. Breadth was defined as the fraction of unique TCRs that were SARS-CoV-2-associated. Depth was defined as the fraction of total T cells that were SARS-CoV-2-associated. Using the MIRA data, each spike-specific TCR was mapped to the spike region that the TCR reacts to and placed in a CD4 or CD8 class. Log10-transformed breadth and depth values were compared by one-way ANOVA with Sidak's multiple comparisons tests. TCRdb obtained this table from immuneACCESS and retained in-frame rearrangements with V and J assigned. These tables miss some clones; where compared with another copy, unresolved V genes account for less than half of the shortfall, and the remainder is unexplained. V and J calls and clone size are as listed in that table; D and trimming were resolved from the DNA. The sample has roughly 170,000 clones on record, about 90% of them singletons. Approximately 0.5% of the sample is in the top ten clones.

According to the study, the label for this sample's time point signals: baseline before first vaccination. The vaccinee samples were drawn from two UK trials, COV001 and COV002, one of which was a single-blind randomized controlled phase 2/3 trial testing AZD1222 (ChAdOx1 nCoV-19) in healthy adults. For TCRbeta chain sequencing, PBMC samples were collected from trial participants at day 0 and at day 28 after the second dose. The investigation overall reported the following: After two AZD1222 doses, both the breadth and the depth of spike-specific TCRs were significantly higher than at day 0 and than in MenACWY recipients. Conclusions about previously exposed vaccinees were limited because only six AZD1222 recipients were SARS-CoV-2 seropositive at baseline. Reportedly, almost half of the unique spike-specific TCRs recognized epitopes lying outside the regions that are mutated in the B.1.351 and B.1.1.7 variants. The vaccine-associated CD4 TCRs covered the entire spike protein, and the dominant responses fell in regions 160-218 and 743-854. In the small 56-69-year group, the increase in depth fell short of significance, most likely because of low power. Because no day 14 peak-response samples were available, the repertoires could be characterized only after the peak T cell response. Participants were mostly white British and included more females than males, and it was suggested by the authors that clonal diversity may have been underestimated.

Points on this clone: Which antigen it targets is not known. No clone much larger than this one lies a single base away; base qualities are absent.

In this chain, TRBV10-3 is recombined with TRBJ2-7; the central 8 bases match TRBD1. Source: peripheral blood, taken on day 0 of AZD1222 vaccination. The clonotype was recovered from an adult in good health. The nucleotide sequence is TGTGCCATCAGTCGGACAGGGCTGGACTACGAGCAGTACTTC. Translation gives CAISRTGLDYEQYF.